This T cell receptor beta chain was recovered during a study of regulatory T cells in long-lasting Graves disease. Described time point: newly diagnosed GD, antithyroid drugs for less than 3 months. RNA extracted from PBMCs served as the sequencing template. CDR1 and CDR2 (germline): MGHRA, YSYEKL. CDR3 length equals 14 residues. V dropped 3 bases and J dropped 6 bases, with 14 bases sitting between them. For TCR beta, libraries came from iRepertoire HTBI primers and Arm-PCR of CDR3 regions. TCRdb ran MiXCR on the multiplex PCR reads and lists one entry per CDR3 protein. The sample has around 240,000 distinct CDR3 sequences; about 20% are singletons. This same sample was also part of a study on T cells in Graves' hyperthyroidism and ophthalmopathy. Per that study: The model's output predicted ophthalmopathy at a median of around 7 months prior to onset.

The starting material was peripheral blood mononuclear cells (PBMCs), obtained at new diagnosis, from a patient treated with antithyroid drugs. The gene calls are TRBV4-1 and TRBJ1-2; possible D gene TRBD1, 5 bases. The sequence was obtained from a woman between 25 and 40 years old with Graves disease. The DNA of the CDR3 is TGCGCCAGCAGCCAGGACTGGGGCGGAGATGGCTACACCTTC. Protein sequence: CASSQDWGGDGYTF.